These 20 T cell receptor beta chains came from one sample sequenced in a study of sequential checkpoint blockade in melanoma. Described treatment: randomized to nivolumab then ipilimumab (arm A) or the reverse (arm B). Data came from immunoSEQ multiplex PCR; TCRdb stores just in-frame clones and leaves some out. The sample yields about 21,000 clones, about 82% seen once. Material: CD8+ T cells sorted from blood (inferred from file names), obtained from a patient given nivolumab and ipilimumab in sequence. These receptors were obtained from a human donor with melanoma.

The chain links TRBV5-4 to TRBJ1-1; 10 bases are shared with TRBD1. The junction had 7 bases not matched to a gene; V was cut back by 4 bases and J by 1 base. This CDR3 comprises 16 residues. CDR1 SGHNT and CDR2 YYREEE come from the germline V gene (reference sequence). CDR3 sequence: CASSTWDRGWNTEAFF. For the CDR3, the DNA is TGTGCCAGCAGCACCTGGGACAGGGGCTGGAACACTGAAGCTTTCTTT. The full variable domain, in which reference TRBV5-4 and TRBJ1-1 provide the parts outside the CDR3, is ETGVTQSPTHLIKTRGQQVTLRCSSQSGHNTVSWYQQALGQGPQFIFQYYREEENGRGNFPPRFSGLQFPNYSSELNVNALELDDSALYLCASSTWDRGWNTEAFFGQGTRLTVV.

Here the CDR3 DNA reads TGTGCCAGCGGAGGGACAGGGGGCGCGCGCTATGGCTACACCTTC. This gives the protein CASGGTGGARYGYTF. The chain joins TRBV5-6 to TRBJ1-2; 12 nucleotides match TRBD1. The CDR3 totals 15 residues. CDR1 SGHDT and CDR2 YYEEEE come from the germline V gene. The trim removed 7 bases at V and 4 bases at J, leaving 8 bases unmatched. The whole variable domain, filled in from reference TRBV5-6 and TRBJ1-2, reads DAGVTQSPTHLIKTRGQQVTLRCSPKSGHDTVSWYQQALGQGPQFIFQYYEEEERQRGNFPDRFSGHQFPNYSSELNVNALLLGDSALYLCASGGTGGARYGYTFGSGTRLTVV.

The chain is built from TRBV19 and TRBJ1-5; D possibly corresponds to TRBD1 (6 bases). CDR3 size: 15 residues. Germline V CDR1 and CDR2: LNHDA, SQIVND (reference sequence). Trimming pared 0 bases from V and 4 bases from J, leaving 10 bases between. The CDR3 region has the DNA TGTGCCAGTAGTATAGATCCCCAGGGGAATCAGCCCCAGCATTTT. As protein: CASSIDPQGNQPQHF.

V gene TRBV5-5 combines with J gene TRBJ1-6, with 9 bases fitting TRBD1. CDR1 SGHKS and CDR2 YYEKEE come from the germline V gene (reference sequence). The CDR3 loop spans 18 amino acids. J lost 9 bases, V lost 1 base, and 14 bases had no gene match. The CDR3 here is CASSLSDKQGALGSPLHF. The CDR3 DNA sequence: TGTGCCAGCAGCTTGTCGGATAAACAGGGGGCCCTCGGTTCACCCCTCCACTTT. Complete variable domain (other parts from reference TRBV5-5 and TRBJ1-6): DAGVTQSPTHLIKTRGQQVTLRCSPISGHKSVSWYQQVLGQGPQFIFQYYEKEERGRGNFPDRFSARQFPNYSSELNVNALLLGDSALYLCASSLSDKQGALGSPLHFGNGTRLTVT.

The table lists this clone with a few counts. This sequence joins TRBV4-3 and TRBJ2-5; 7 nucleotides line up with TRBD1. The ends lost 4 bases at V and 4 bases at J; junction bases unmatched: 9. The CDR3 covers 15 residues. Germline lookup yields CDR1 LGHNA and CDR2 YSLEER. CDR3 region: CASSPGYRGRETQYF. CDR3 coding DNA: TGCGCCAGCAGCCCAGGTTACAGGGGAAGAGAGACCCAGTACTTC.

V gene TRBV27 combines with J gene TRBJ1-1; D might be TRBD1 (6 bases). Deletions cut 5 bases from V and 4 bases from J, with 14 bases between. The CDR3 contains 14 residues. Per the germline V gene, CDR1 is MNHEY and CDR2 is SMNVEV (reference sequence). CDR3 sequence reads: CASSLPGAITEAFF. The CDR3 DNA reads as TGTGCCAGCAGTCTGCCAGGGGCGATCACTGAAGCTTTCTTT.

This clone has only one observation. This chain joins TRBV28 and TRBJ1-5; unclear D gene. CDR1 and CDR2 (germline): MDHEN, SYDVKM. This CDR3 is 12 amino acids long. V lost 1 base and J lost 6, with 4 bases in between. This CDR3 is CASSLFIQPQHF. In DNA form, the CDR3 reads TGTGCCAGCAGTTTATTCATTCAGCCCCAGCATTTT. Drawing the rest from reference TRBV28 and TRBJ1-5, the complete variable domain is DVKVTQSSRYLVKRTGEKVFLECVQDMDHENMFWYRQDPGLGLRLIYFSYDVKMKEKGDIPEGYSVSREKKERFSLILESASTNQTSMYLCASSLFIQPQHFGDGTRLSIL.

This chain uses TRBV2 with TRBJ1-5; possibly TRBD1 for D (6 bases). The germline gives CDR1 SNHLY, CDR2 FYNNEI. The CDR3 covers 13 residues. Trimming removed 9 bases at V and 1 base at J, with 10 bases between. As DNA, the CDR3 is TGTGCCAGTAACAGGGAAAGCAATCAGCCCCAGCATTTT. Residues: CASNRESNQPQHF.

The V call is TRBV4-3, the J call TRBJ2-7; TRBD1 is a possible D gene (6 bases). This CDR3 comprises 16 residues. V lost 0 bases, J lost 7 bases, and 19 bases lay in between. The germline V gene has CDR1 LGHNA and CDR2 YSLEER. The CDR3 DNA follows: TGCGCCAGCAGCCAAGATCCCGGACAGCCGTGGGATGAGCAGTACTTC. Its protein product is CASSQDPGQPWDEQYF.

V usage is TRBV5-1 and J usage is TRBJ2-5, with 7 bases fitting TRBD1. The J call is uncertain, as TRBJ2-7 better fits the DNA end. The CDR3 totals 15 residues. Germline V CDR1 and CDR2: SGHRS, YFSETQ. DNA of the CDR3: TGCGCCAGCAGCCTCCAGACAGGGCTAGAGGGCGAGCAGTACTTC. This sequence encodes CASSLQTGLEGEQYF.

This clone is classed as medium-sized. The chain has TRBV27 and TRBJ2-1, with a tentative D call TRBD2 (6 bases). The CDR3 length is 12 residues. V was clipped by 4 bases and J by 9 bases, with 10 bases between them. Per the germline V gene, CDR1 is MNHEY and CDR2 is SMNVEV (reference sequence). This chain's CDR3 is CASSWGVGEQFF. CDR3 in DNA: TGTGCCAGCAGTTGGGGGGTTGGTGAGCAGTTCTTC.

The V call is TRBV2, the J call TRBJ1-4; 7 nucleotides line up with TRBD1. The CDR3 has 15 amino acids. The germline V gene encodes CDR1 SNHLY and CDR2 FYNNEI. Losses at the gene ends were 5 bases for V and 6 bases for J; bases not matched to a gene: 9. This CDR3 is CASSNRQGTDEKLFF. The DNA for the CDR3 is TGTGCCAGCAGTAACCGACAGGGAACGGATGAAAAACTGTTTTTT.

The J gene is TRBJ2-7, the V gene TRBV2, with 11 bases that match TRBD1. Germline V CDR1 and CDR2: SNHLY, FYNNEI. The CDR3 consists of 13 residues. Trimming removed 10 bases from V and 6 bases from J; junction bases left unmatched: 8. The CDR3 here is CATDTGTGGEQYF. The CDR3 DNA is TGTGCCACCGATACCGGGACAGGGGGCGAGCAGTACTTC. The complete variable domain, with remaining parts taken from reference TRBV2 and TRBJ2-7, reads EPEVTQTPSHQVTQMGQEVILRCVPISNHLYFYWYRQILGQKVEFLVSFYNNEISEKSEIFDDQFSVERPDGSNFTLKIRSTKLEDSAMYFCATDTGTGGEQYFGPGTRLTVT.

V and J are TRBV2 and TRBJ2-1, with a tentative D call TRBD2 (7 bases). CDR3 length equals 17 residues. The V gene's germline CDR1 is SNHLY and CDR2 FYNNEI. Trimming took 3 bases from V and 4 from J, leaving 19 bases between them. CDR3 region: CASSEGGSRGVYNEQFF. The CDR3 region has the DNA TGTGCCAGCAGTGAGGGGGGGAGCAGGGGTGTGTACAATGAGCAGTTCTTC.

This clone was recorded a few times. This rearrangement joins TRBV27 to TRBJ1-2; tentative D call: TRBD1 (6 bases). The ends were cut back, 7 bases at V and 8 bases at J, with 17 bases in the middle. CDR1 is MNHEY and CDR2 is SMNVEV in the germline V gene (reference sequence). The CDR3 runs to 13 residues. CDR3 loop: CASTFDRRQGYTF. As DNA, the CDR3 is TGTGCCAGCACCTTTGACAGGAGACAGGGCTACACCTTC.

V and J are TRBV7-4 and TRBJ2-7, with 10 bases lining up with TRBD2. Trimming removed 5 bases from V and 0 bases from J; junction bases left unmatched: 16. CDR1 is SGHVT and CDR2 is SQSDAQ in the germline V gene. The CDR3 contains 19 residues. The CDR3 DNA follows: TGTGCCAGCAGCACTTGTAGCGGGGGGTCTACAGCGTCCTCCTACGAGCAGTACTTC. This translates into CASSTCSGGSTASSYEQYF.

The chain links TRBV9 to TRBJ1-5, with D possibly TRBD1 on 6 matching bases. This CDR3 is built from 14 residues. Germline-derived CDR1 and CDR2 are SGDLS and YYNGEE. The V gene lost 4 bases and the J gene lost 5 bases, with 13 bases spanning the gap. The CDR3 is CASSNTGSDQPQHF. The CDR3 DNA is TGTGCCAGCAGCAATACAGGGTCGGATCAGCCCCAGCATTTT. Full variable domain (rest looked up from reference TRBV9 and TRBJ1-5): DSGVTQTPKHLITATGQRVTLRCSPRSGDLSVYWYQQSLDQGLQFLIQYYNGEERAKGNILERFSAQQFPDLHSELNLSSLELGDSALYFCASSNTGSDQPQHFGDGTRLSIL.

V is TRBV5-1 and J is TRBJ1-2, with D unclear. In germline, CDR1 is SGHRS, CDR2 YFSETQ. CDR3 size: 13 residues. V lost 5 bases and J lost 8, with 16 bases in between. The CDR3 DNA is TGCGCCAGCAGTGTGAGGGAGTTCAGGGGCTACACCTTC. Translation gives CASSVREFRGYTF.

This clone is medium-sized (0.01 to 0.1%). The CDR3 sequence is CASSNGLAGRYEQYF. CDR3 bases: TGTGCCAGCAGTAACGGACTAGCGGGGCGGTACGAGCAGTACTTC. The genes are TRBV28 and TRBJ2-7, with 12 bases lining up with TRBD2. Germline values: CDR1 MDHEN, CDR2 SYDVKM. The junction had 6 bases not matched to a gene; V was cut back by 5 bases and J by 4 bases. The CDR3 has 15 amino acids. Looking up the rest from reference TRBV28 and TRBJ2-7 gives the full variable domain: DVKVTQSSRYLVKRTGEKVFLECVQDMDHENMFWYRQDPGLGLRLIYFSYDVKMKEKGDIPEGYSVSREKKERFSLILESASTNQTSMYLCASSNGLAGRYEQYFGPGTRLTVT.

V is TRBV13 and J is TRBJ1-1; TRBD1 matches 7 bases. Per the germline V gene, CDR1 is PRHDT and CDR2 is FYEKMQ (reference sequence). The CDR3 totals 14 residues. The V gene end was trimmed by 3 bases and the J gene end by 10 bases; junction bases not matched to a gene: 11. CDR3 DNA sequence: TGTGCCAGCAGCTTTGGCGCCCCGACAGGGTCAGCTTTCTTT. This gives the protein CASSFGAPTGSAFF.